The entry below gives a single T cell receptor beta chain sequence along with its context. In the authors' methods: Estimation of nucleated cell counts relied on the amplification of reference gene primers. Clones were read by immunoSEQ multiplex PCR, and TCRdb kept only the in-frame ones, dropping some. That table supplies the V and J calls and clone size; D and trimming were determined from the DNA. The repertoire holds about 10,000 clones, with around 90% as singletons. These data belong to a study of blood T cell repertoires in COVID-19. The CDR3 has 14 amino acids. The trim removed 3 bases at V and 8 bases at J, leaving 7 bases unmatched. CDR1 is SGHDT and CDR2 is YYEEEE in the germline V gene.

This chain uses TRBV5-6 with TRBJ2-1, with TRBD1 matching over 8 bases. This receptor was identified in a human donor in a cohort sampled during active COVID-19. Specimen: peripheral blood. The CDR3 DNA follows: TGTGCCAGCAGCTCCGGACAGGGTAGCCATGAGCAGTTCTTC. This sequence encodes CASSSGQGSHEQFF.